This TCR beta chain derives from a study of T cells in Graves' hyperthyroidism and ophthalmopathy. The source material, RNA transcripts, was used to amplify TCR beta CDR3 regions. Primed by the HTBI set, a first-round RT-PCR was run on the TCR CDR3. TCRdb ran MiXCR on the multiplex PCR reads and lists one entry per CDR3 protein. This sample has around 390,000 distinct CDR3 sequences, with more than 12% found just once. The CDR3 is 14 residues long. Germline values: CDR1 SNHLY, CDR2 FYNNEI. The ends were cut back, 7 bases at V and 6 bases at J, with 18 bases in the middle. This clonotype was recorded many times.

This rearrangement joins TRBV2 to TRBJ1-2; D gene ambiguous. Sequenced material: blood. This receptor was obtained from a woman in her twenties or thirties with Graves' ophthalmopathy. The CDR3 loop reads CASNIDGSRDGYTF. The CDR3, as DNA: TGTGCCAGCAACATAGACGGGAGCCGGGATGGCTACACCTTC.